Sequencing of this T cell receptor (beta chain) was carried out in a study of cytomegalovirus exposure and HLA in healthy donors. PCR was performed using 60 Vbeta and 13 Jbeta primers. The assay was immunoSEQ multiplex PCR, and TCRdb's table has in-frame clones only and misses some. The sample records roughly 130,000 clones, 80% being singletons. About this clone itself: Additional DNA sequences in this sample encode the identical CDR3.

The CDR3 totals 15 residues. V was cut by 0 bases and J by 5 bases, with 12 bases left in between. Looked up from germline, CDR1 is SGHNT and CDR2 is YYREEE (reference sequence). J is TRBJ1-5 and V is TRBV5-4, with D tentatively TRBD1 (6 bases). The receptor was derived from a male donor in good health and CMV-seronegative. Sequences were obtained from PBMCs. The DNA for the CDR3 is TGTGCCAGCAGCTTGGATCCAGGGGTAGATCAGCCCCAGCATTTT. Amino acids: CASSLDPGVDQPQHF.